This T cell receptor beta chain was documented in a study of OX40 agonist ivuxolimab in advanced cancers. The overall study: The patients got ivuxolimab, which is an agonistic anti-OX40 (CD134) antibody. From 23 to 79 years was the age range, with a mean of around 56 years, and around 83% were male. Study results and caveats: Antigen specificity remained undetermined for the expanded peripheral T cells.

Clones were read by immunoSEQ multiplex PCR, and TCRdb kept only the in-frame ones, dropping some. The sample contains around 63,000 clones, 80% to 95% of which appear only once. Excluded were patients having autoimmune disease history or systemic immunosuppression. As for this clone: The target antigen is unknown.

J was trimmed by 7 bases and V by 1 base; bases with no gene match: 4. The CDR3 contains 14 residues. Germline-derived CDR1 and CDR2 are SGHAT and FQDESV (reference sequence). The origin of this receptor is an adult with an advanced solid tumor such as melanoma, head and neck, liver or kidney cancer. The source was CD4+ or CD8+ T cells sorted from blood, collected in a trial of the OX40 agonist ivuxolimab. The chain is built from TRBV11-1 and TRBJ2-1; 7 bases are a match to TRBD2. This chain's CDR3 is CASSLGWEGNEQFF. CDR3 DNA: TGTGCCAGCAGCTTAGGGTGGGAGGGGAATGAGCAGTTCTTC.